What follows are 30 T cell receptor beta chains derived from one specimen sequenced in a study of blood T cells in healthy people across ages (dated by TCRdb to about 2015). The protocol used for the library was 5' RACE. Sequencing relied on an Illumina HiSeq 2500. A second PCR of about 6 to 11 cycles was performed with a sample-barcoded 5' primer and a J-beta primer mix. TCRdb trimmed the raw reads at Q25, called clones with MiXCR and kept productive beta chains. Rows with a matching CDR3 protein are joined into one entry that keeps the most common DNA and genes. The sample table holds about 800,000 distinct CDR3 sequences, of which roughly 25% were seen once. In total, the top ten clones hold under 4.5% of the sample. This same sample was also part of a study on T cells of mothers and their children.

Sample: blood. The source of these receptors is a boy younger than 18 in good health.

The rearrangement links TRBV6-5 to TRBJ1-2; TRBD1 is a possible D gene (5 bases). Germline V lookup: CDR1 MNHEY, CDR2 SVGAGI. The CDR3 loop spans 13 amino acids. The CDR3 DNA follows: TGTGCAGGGGCGGAGTCCCCTAACTATGGCTACACCTTC. Translation gives CAGAESPNYGYTF.

This clonotype was recorded many times. The J gene is TRBJ2-7, the V gene TRBV28; 7 bases match TRBD1. The CDR3 length is 14 residues. After removal of 6 bases from V and 1 base from J, the junction contained 6 bases not matched to a gene. Germline V gene lookup returns CDR1 MDHEN and CDR2 SYDVKM. CDR3: CASRGDSSSYEQYF. As DNA, the CDR3 is TGTGCCAGCAGAGGGGACAGCAGTTCCTACGAGCAGTACTTC.

Notes on this clonotype: A read error may produce the germline difference seen at one junction end. The rearrangement joins TRBV28 to TRBJ2-2; 7 bases line up with TRBD2. Germline V gene lookup returns CDR1 MDHEN and CDR2 SYDVKM. The CDR3 is made up of 16 amino acids. The DNA for the CDR3 is TGCGCCAGCAGTTTGGATGCGGGAGTTCGTGGCGGGGAGCTGTTTTTT. Translated: CASSLDAGVRGGELFF.

This clonotype was detected only a few times. V and J are TRBV12-3 or TRBV12-4 and TRBJ2-5; 12 bases align to TRBD2. V gave up 9 bases and J gave up 5 bases; unmatched junction bases: 7. This CDR3 is 14 amino acids long. The CDR3 region is CASGLAGMSETQYF. The DNA for the CDR3 is TGTGCCAGTGGACTAGCGGGAATGAGTGAGACCCAGTACTTC.

This clonotype has only a few counts. The chain couples TRBV20-1 to TRBJ1-4, with D uncertain. The CDR3 sequence is 14 residues long. Germline assignment: CDR1 DFQATT and CDR2 SNEGSKA (reference sequence). Trimming took 3 bases from V and 5 from J, leaving 13 bases between them. Written as DNA, the CDR3 is TGCAGTGCTAGGGTGGACCGATTAAATGAAAAACTGTTTTTT. Its protein is CSARVDRLNEKLFF.

The V call is TRBV4-3, the J call TRBJ1-2, with D unresolved. Germline V lookup: CDR1 LGHNA, CDR2 YSLEER. V lost 1 base and J lost 4, with 13 bases in between. CDR3 size: 15 residues. For the CDR3, the DNA is TGCGCCAGCAGCCAAGGGCGTCGGGAGGGCTATGGCTACACCTTC. This translates into CASSQGRREGYGYTF.

The chain has TRBV12-3 or TRBV12-4 and TRBJ2-1, with 13 bases identical to TRBD2. V dropped 6 bases and J dropped 8; count of bases not matched to a gene: 4. The CDR3 spans 14 residues. The CDR3 DNA is TGTGCCAGCAGCTGGGGACTAGCGGGGTATGAGCAGTTCTTC. As protein: CASSWGLAGYEQFF.

This clonotype came up a few times. The V and J genes are TRBV5-4 and TRBJ1-1; D is undetermined. Germline assignment: CDR1 SGHNT and CDR2 YYREEE (reference sequence). This CDR3 is 13 amino acids long. V was cut by 1 base and J by 5 bases, with 9 bases left in between. As DNA, the CDR3 is TGTGCCAGCAGCTTGTGGTCGGGTACTGAAGCTTTCTTT. Residues: CASSLWSGTEAFF. The whole variable domain, remainder taken from reference TRBV5-4 and TRBJ1-1, is ETGVTQSPTHLIKTRGQQVTLRCSSQSGHNTVSWYQQALGQGPQFIFQYYREEENGRGNFPPRFSGLQFPNYSSELNVNALELDDSALYLCASSLWSGTEAFFGQGTRLTVV.

Only a few counts were recorded for this clonotype. Relative to the germline gene, one junction end is altered; a read error may explain this. The chain couples TRBV7-9 to TRBJ1-4, with unresolved D. CDR3 length equals 12 residues. Germline loops: CDR1 SEHNR, CDR2 FQNEAQ (reference sequence). CDR3 in amino acids: CASSLTREKLLF. CDR3 DNA sequence: TGTGCCAGCAGCTTAACCCGAGAAAAACTGCTTTTT.

This clonotype was counted only a few times. This chain connects TRBV7-9 to TRBJ2-5; TRBD1 agrees at 8 bases. From germline, CDR1 is SEHNR and CDR2 FQNEAQ (reference sequence). CDR3 length equals 14 residues. With V trimmed by 5 bases and J by 11 bases, 13 bases remained unmatched. In DNA form, the CDR3 reads TGTGCCAGCAGCCCAAGAGAGGGGACAGGCTCGCAGTACTTC. Translating it yields CASSPREGTGSQYF.

This clonotype was seen only once. The chain has TRBV12-3 or TRBV12-4 and TRBJ1-2, with D unresolved. Trimming removed 4 bases from V and 1 base from J, with 10 bases in between. CDR3 length equals 14 residues. CDR3: CASSSRTLNYGYTF. CDR3 DNA sequence: TGTGCCAGCAGTTCCAGAACCCTTAACTATGGCTACACCTTC.

This clonotype turned up a few times. The J gene is TRBJ2-5, the V gene TRBV18, with TRBD1 identical over 9 bases. The CDR3 runs 15 residues. The V gene's germline CDR1 is KGHSH and CDR2 LQKENI. With 6 bases clipped from V and 2 bases from J, the junction kept 7 bases outside the gene matches. CDR3 protein: CASSILGTGQETQYF. The CDR3 DNA follows: TGTGCCAGCTCGATCCTGGGGACAGGGCAAGAGACCCAGTACTTC.

In its sample, this clonotype was seen a few times. V is TRBV4-1 and J is TRBJ1-5; 7 nucleotides agree with TRBD1. With V trimmed by 0 bases and J by 6 bases, 5 bases remained unmatched. This CDR3 is 15 amino acids long. From germline, CDR1 is MGHRA and CDR2 YSYEKL. CDR3: CASSQDPGQVQPQHF. Written as DNA, the CDR3 is TGCGCCAGCAGCCAAGATCCCGGACAGGTTCAGCCCCAGCATTTT.

V usage is TRBV12-3 or TRBV12-4 and J usage is TRBJ2-5, with 7 bases fitting TRBD1. This CDR3 has 14 residues. V lost 6 bases to trimming and J lost 4 bases; unmatched junction nucleotides: 8. The CDR3 region has the DNA TGTGCCAGCAGACTCACAGGGGTTGGAGAGACCCAGTACTTC. This sequence encodes CASRLTGVGETQYF.

This clonotype was detected only a few times. The chain carries TRBV28 and TRBJ1-1; D is unresolved. V lost 6 bases and J 6 bases, leaving 11 bases between the germline ends. CDR1 is MDHEN, CDR2 SYDVKM, per germline. CDR3 length equals 12 residues. DNA for the CDR3: TGTGCCAGCAGACTACAACAGTCTGAAGCTTTCTTT. This translates into CASRLQQSEAFF.

A few counts support this clonotype. The J gene is TRBJ1-1, the V gene TRBV6-6; 7 nucleotides line up with TRBD1. The CDR3 runs 13 residues. Germline loops: CDR1 MNHNY, CDR2 SVGAGI (reference sequence). V shed 6 bases, J shed 6 bases, and the junction held 7 bases outside the gene matches. This CDR3 is CASSKTGNAEAFF. The CDR3 DNA follows: TGTGCCAGCAGCAAGACAGGGAATGCTGAAGCTTTCTTT.

V and J are TRBV10-3 and TRBJ2-5; TRBD1 aligns across 8 bases. The DNA matches TRBJ2-7 better at its end, which makes the J call doubtful. CDR1 and CDR2 (germline): ENHRY, SYGVKD. The length of the CDR3 is 15 residues. CDR3 sequence: CAISDRTGSSYEQYF. The CDR3 coding sequence is TGTGCCATCAGTGACCGGACAGGGAGCTCCTACGAGCAGTACTTC.

The chain uses TRBV13 and TRBJ2-1, with TRBD2 as a possible D gene (5 bases). CDR3 length: 12 residues. V lost 10 bases and J 4 bases, leaving 11 bases between the germline ends. Germline loops: CDR1 PRHDT, CDR2 FYEKMQ (reference sequence). The chain's CDR3 is CATARGYNEQFF. The CDR3, as DNA: TGTGCCACTGCACGGGGTTACAATGAGCAGTTCTTC.

This clonotype has just a few counts. This sequence joins TRBV3-1 and TRBJ1-2; D gene ambiguous. The V gene lost 1 base and the J gene lost 7 bases, with 10 bases spanning the gap. CDR3 length: 13 residues. The germline V gene encodes CDR1 LGHDT and CDR2 YNNKEL (reference sequence). The DNA of the CDR3 is TGTGCCAGCAGCCAAGGGAGAACTGGTGGCTACACCTTC. It yields the protein CASSQGRTGGYTF.

This clonotype has more than one count but fewer than ten. The CDR3 coding sequence is TGTGCCAGCAGCCAAGATTGGCGGGAGAGCTCCTACAATGAGCAGTTCTTC. Residues: CASSQDWRESSYNEQFF. The chain employs TRBV3-1 and TRBJ2-1; 7 nucleotides match TRBD2. Germline values: CDR1 LGHDT, CDR2 YNNKEL (reference sequence). This CDR3 has 17 residues. V lost 0 bases and J lost 0; bases outside the gene matches: 5.

This clonotype was recorded a few times. The chain is built from TRBV7-8 and TRBJ2-1, with 14 positions matching TRBD2. Germline loops: CDR1 SGHVS, CDR2 FQNEAQ. This CDR3 is 18 amino acids long. Trimming at V came to 4 bases and at J to 5 bases, leaving 10 bases not matched to a gene. The CDR3 coding sequence is TGTGCCAGCAGCTCCGTCCCGGGACTAGCGGGGGCCAACAATGAGCAGTTCTTC. This encodes CASSSVPGLAGANNEQFF.

This clonotype appeared many times. V gene TRBV6-1 combines with J gene TRBJ1-6; D remains unclear. V was clipped by 3 bases and J by 7 bases, with 7 bases between them. Per the germline V gene, CDR1 is MNHNS and CDR2 is SASEGT. This CDR3 region has 13 residues. The CDR3: CASSDYENSPLHF. DNA for the CDR3: TGTGCCAGCAGTGACTACGAAAATTCACCCCTCCACTTT.

The rearrangement links TRBV12-3 or TRBV12-4 to TRBJ1-5; no definite D call. The V end was cut by 7 bases, the J end by 7 bases, with 26 bases between. The CDR3 consists of 17 residues. In DNA form, the CDR3 reads TGTGCCAGCACCCACCCTCCCCGGGGTACCAAGCGACAGCCCCAGCATTTT. It specifies CASTHPPRGTKRQPQHF.

The table lists this clonotype with a few counts. The chain joins TRBV6-2 or TRBV6-3 to TRBJ2-3; tentative D call: TRBD2 (6 bases). This CDR3 spans 12 amino acids. Trimming pared 7 bases from V and 7 bases from J, leaving 12 bases between. Germline V CDR1 and CDR2: MNHEY, SVGEGT. The CDR3 here is CASNGAGNTQYF. CDR3 in DNA: TGTGCCAGCAACGGGGCGGGGAATACGCAGTATTTT.

The sample holds a few counts of this clonotype. V gene TRBV29-1 combines with J gene TRBJ1-1; possibly TRBD1 for D (5 bases). Trimming removed 4 bases from V and 0 bases from J, with 12 bases in between. Germline lookup yields CDR1 SQVTM and CDR2 ANQGSEA. The CDR3 extends over 14 amino acids. As DNA, the CDR3 is TGCAGCGTTGCCGGGGGAATTTTGAACACTGAAGCTTTCTTT. It translates to CSVAGGILNTEAFF. Full variable domain (outside the CDR3, taken from reference TRBV29-1 and TRBJ1-1): SAVISQKPSRDICQRGTSLTIQCQVDSQVTMMFWYRQQPGQSLTLIATANQGSEATYESGFVIDKFPISRPNLTFSTLTVSNMSPEDSSIYLCSVAGGILNTEAFFGQGTRLTVV.

This clonotype has a count of ten or more. The J gene is TRBJ2-6, the V gene TRBV9; D uncertain. This CDR3 region has 13 residues. Germline CDR1 is SGDLS and CDR2 is YYNGEE. V lost 2 bases to trimming and J lost 3 bases, with 3 bases between them. The CDR3 loop reads CASSVDGANVLTF. The CDR3 DNA sequence: TGTGCCAGCAGCGTTGATGGGGCCAACGTCCTGACTTTC. Drawing the rest from reference TRBV9 and TRBJ2-6, the complete variable domain is DSGVTQTPKHLITATGQRVTLRCSPRSGDLSVYWYQQSLDQGLQFLIQYYNGEERAKGNILERFSAQQFPDLHSELNLSSLELGDSALYFCASSVDGANVLTFGAGSRLTVL.

The rearrangement links TRBV29-1 to TRBJ2-7; D is ambiguous. Trimming cost V 4 bases and J 0 bases, with 10 bases left between them. The CDR3 consists of 13 residues. Germline CDR1 reads SQVTM; CDR2 reads ANQGSEA. CDR3: CSVGSPSSYEQYF. CDR3 nucleotide sequence: TGCAGCGTTGGCTCACCGAGCTCCTACGAGCAGTACTTC.

The gene calls are TRBV28 and TRBJ1-1; D perhaps matches TRBD1 (5 bases). This CDR3 comprises 15 residues. Germline V lookup: CDR1 MDHEN, CDR2 SYDVKM. V was shortened by 7 bases and J by 7 bases, with 22 bases between the two germline ends. The CDR3 bases are TGTGCCAGCAACCTATCGAAGGGGAAGGTCATTGAAGCTTTCTTT. It is translated as CASNLSKGKVIEAFF. Looking up the rest from reference TRBV28 and TRBJ1-1 gives the full variable domain: DVKVTQSSRYLVKRTGEKVFLECVQDMDHENMFWYRQDPGLGLRLIYFSYDVKMKEKGDIPEGYSVSREKKERFSLILESASTNQTSMYLCASNLSKGKVIEAFFGQGTRLTVV.

The chain recombines TRBV28 with TRBJ1-4, with 9 bases lining up with TRBD1. After removal of 6 bases from V and 7 bases from J, the junction contained 6 bases not matched to a gene. Germline assignment: CDR1 MDHEN and CDR2 SYDVKM. There are 14 residues in the CDR3. The CDR3 loop is CASRIPGQGEKLFF. The CDR3 nucleotides are TGTGCCAGCAGGATACCGGGACAGGGTGAAAAACTGTTTTTT.

This clonotype was observed a handful of times. The chain combines TRBV5-1 with TRBJ2-1, with a possible D match to TRBD1 (6 bases). Trimming removed 4 bases from V and 0 bases from J, with 14 bases in between. Germline assignment: CDR1 SGHRS and CDR2 YFSETQ. The CDR3 is made up of 16 amino acids. The DNA of the CDR3 is TGCGCCAGCAGCCCGGGACAATTTAGCTCCTACAATGAGCAGTTCTTC. It codes for CASSPGQFSSYNEQFF.